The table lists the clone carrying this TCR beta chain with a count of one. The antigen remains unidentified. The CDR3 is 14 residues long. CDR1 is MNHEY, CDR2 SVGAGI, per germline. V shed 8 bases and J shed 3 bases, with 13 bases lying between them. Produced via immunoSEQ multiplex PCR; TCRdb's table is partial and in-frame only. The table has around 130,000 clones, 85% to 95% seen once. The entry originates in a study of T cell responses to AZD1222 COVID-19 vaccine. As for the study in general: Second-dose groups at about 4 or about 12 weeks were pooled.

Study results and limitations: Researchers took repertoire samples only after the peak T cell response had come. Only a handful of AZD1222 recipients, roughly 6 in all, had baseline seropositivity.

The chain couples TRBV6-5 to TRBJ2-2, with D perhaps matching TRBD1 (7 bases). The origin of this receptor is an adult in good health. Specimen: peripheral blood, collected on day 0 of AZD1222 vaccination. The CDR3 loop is CASARDRDTGELFF. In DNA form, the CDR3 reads TGTGCCAGCGCGCGGGACAGAGACACCGGGGAGCTGTTTTTT.